This T cell receptor (beta chain) stems from a study of blood T cell repertoires in COVID-19. V gave up 5 bases and J gave up 5 bases; unmatched junction bases: 11. CDR1 is SGHVS, CDR2 FNYEAQ, per germline. The CDR3 has 15 residues. Using immunoSEQ multiplex PCR, the repertoire was profiled, and TCRdb retains in-frame clones only, with some absent. The sample includes 250,000 to 300,000 clones, approximately 85% of them seen just once. This chain uses TRBV7-6 with TRBJ2-5, with 7 positions matching TRBD1. The clonotype originates from a woman in her fifties or sixties who had recovered from COVID-19. The specimen sequenced was PBMCs or T cells enriched from blood (not recorded which). CDR3 nucleotide sequence: TGTGCCAGCAGCCATGCACAGGGGTACGGGGAGACCCAGTACTTC. As protein: CASSHAQGYGETQYF.